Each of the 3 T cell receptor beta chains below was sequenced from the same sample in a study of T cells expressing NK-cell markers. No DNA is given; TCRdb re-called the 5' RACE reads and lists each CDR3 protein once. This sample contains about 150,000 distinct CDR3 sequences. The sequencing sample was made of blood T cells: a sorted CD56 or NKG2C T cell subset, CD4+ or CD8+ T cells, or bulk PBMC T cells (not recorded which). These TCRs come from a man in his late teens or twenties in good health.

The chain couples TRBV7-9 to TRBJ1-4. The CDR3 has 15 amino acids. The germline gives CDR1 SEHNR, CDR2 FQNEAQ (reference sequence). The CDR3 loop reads CASSPREVDRGKLFF.

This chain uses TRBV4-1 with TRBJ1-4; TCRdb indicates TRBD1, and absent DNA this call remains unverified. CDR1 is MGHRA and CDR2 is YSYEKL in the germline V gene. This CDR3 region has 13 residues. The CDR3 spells CASSKQGGEKLFF.

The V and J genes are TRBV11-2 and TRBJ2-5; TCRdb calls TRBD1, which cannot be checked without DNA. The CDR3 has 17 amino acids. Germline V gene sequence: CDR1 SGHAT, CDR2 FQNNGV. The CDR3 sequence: CASRNNPGRISGETQYF.